A single sample gave rise to the 14 T cell receptor beta chains below, sequenced in a study of blood T cell repertoires in COVID-19. Clones were read by immunoSEQ multiplex PCR, and TCRdb kept only the in-frame ones, dropping some. Of 250,000 to 300,000 clones in the sample, about nine tenths were seen once. Sequencing input: peripheral blood. The receptors come from a woman in her twenties or thirties with COVID-19, enrolled during active disease.

This clone was seen only once. The chain couples TRBV2 to TRBJ2-1, with D possibly TRBD2 on 6 matching bases. V lost 9 bases and J 8 bases, leaving 23 bases between the germline ends. CDR1 and CDR2 (germline): SNHLY, FYNNEI. This CDR3 is built from 15 residues. CDR3 region: CASQPGEAYEDEQFF. DNA of the CDR3: TGTGCCAGTCAACCGGGAGAGGCATACGAAGATGAGCAGTTCTTC.

CDR3 sequence: CASVRRVEGGYTF. The CDR3 region has the DNA TGTGCCAGCGTCCGTCGGGTGGAGGGTGGCTACACCTTC. The gene calls are TRBV2 and TRBJ1-2; D unclear. V lost 8 bases to trimming and J lost 7 bases, with 17 bases between them. The germline V gene has CDR1 SNHLY and CDR2 FYNNEI. This CDR3 contains 13 residues.

The genes are TRBV6-5 and TRBJ1-2, with 7 bases identical to TRBD1. The CDR3 has 12 amino acids. Germline V gene data show CDR1 as MNHEY and CDR2 as SVGAGI. The CDR3 spells CANSRDSYGYTF. The CDR3 DNA reads TGTGCAAACTCTCGGGACAGCTATGGCTACACCTTC.

This clone was found once. The V call is TRBV5-6, the J call TRBJ1-2, with 12 bases lining up with TRBD1. The CDR3 covers 17 residues. After removal of 2 bases from V and 4 bases from J, the junction contained 9 bases not matched to a gene. Germline-derived CDR1 and CDR2 are SGHDT and YYEEEE. The CDR3 here is CASSFGDRGLGSYGYTF. In nucleotides, the CDR3 is TGTGCCAGCAGCTTCGGGGACAGGGGGCTTGGGAGCTATGGCTACACCTTC.

This clone was found a few times. CDR3 in amino acids: CASRPWGTGENSPLHF. The CDR3 region has the DNA TGTGCCAGCAGACCTTGGGGCACAGGGGAGAATTCACCCCTCCACTTT. V is TRBV28 and J is TRBJ1-6; 7 bases are shared with TRBD1. Germline-derived CDR1 and CDR2 are MDHEN and SYDVKM. After removal of 6 bases from V and 7 bases from J, the junction contained 12 bases not matched to a gene. This CDR3 has 16 amino acids.

J is TRBJ2-5 and V is TRBV11-2; 11 bases match TRBD2. The V gene end was trimmed by 5 bases and the J gene end by 2 bases; junction bases not matched to a gene: 4. CDR1 and CDR2 from the germline V gene are SGHAT and FQNNGV. This CDR3 region has 15 residues. CDR3 sequence (DNA): TGTGCCAGCAGCGTAGGGACTAGCGGTCAAGAGACCCAGTACTTC. This gives the protein CASSVGTSGQETQYF.

V usage is TRBV15 and J usage is TRBJ2-1; weak D call: TRBD1 (6 bases). The CDR3 runs to 15 residues. Germline CDR1 and CDR2: LNHNV and YYDKDF (reference sequence). Trimming cost V 4 bases and J 7 bases, with 17 bases left between them. For the CDR3, the DNA is TGTGCCACCAGCAACGAACAGGGTGTGTGGAATGAGCAGTTCTTC. Its translation is CATSNEQGVWNEQFF.

The chain combines TRBV11-2 with TRBJ2-1; 8 bases are shared with TRBD2. The germline V gene encodes CDR1 SGHAT and CDR2 FQNNGV. The CDR3 is 17 residues long. Losses at the gene ends were 0 bases for V and 4 bases for J; bases not matched to a gene: 8. The CDR3 spells CASSLDLGLAGYNEQFF. The CDR3 DNA is TGTGCCAGCAGCTTAGATCTCGGGCTAGCGGGTTACAATGAGCAGTTCTTC.

This chain uses TRBV3-1 (or the pseudogene TRBV3-2) with TRBJ2-1; tentatively, D is TRBD1 (5 bases). This CDR3 has 17 residues. The V and J ends lost 5 bases and 5 bases respectively, with 22 bases between them. The germline V gene encodes CDR1 LGHDT and CDR2 YNNKEL (reference sequence). CDR3 residues: CASSADNGARGDNEQFF. In DNA form, the CDR3 reads TGTGCCAGCAGCGCTGACAATGGGGCCCGAGGAGACAATGAGCAGTTCTTC.

V usage is TRBV5-4 and J usage is TRBJ2-5; 10 bases align to TRBD2. Trimming at V came to 5 bases and at J to 3 bases, leaving 4 bases not matched to a gene. From germline, CDR1 is SGHNT and CDR2 YYREEE (reference sequence). The CDR3 totals 14 residues. CDR3 in DNA: TGTGCCAGCAGGCCAGGACTAGCGGAAGAGACCCAGTACTTC. Its protein is CASRPGLAEETQYF.

This clone came up once. Its ends do not fully match the called genes, so a read error is possible. The CDR3 region is CASSIARDRQETQYF. The CDR3 coding sequence is TGTGCCAGCAGCATAGCCCGGGACAGACAAGAGACCCAGTACTTC. The chain recombines TRBV7-2 with TRBJ2-5, with 7 bases identical to TRBD1. This CDR3 spans 15 amino acids. Germline V gene data show CDR1 as SGHTA and CDR2 as FQGNSA.

This clone was observed once. The V and J genes are TRBV30 and TRBJ2-1; D is unresolved. The CDR3 is made up of 14 amino acids. The V and J ends lost 0 bases and 3 bases respectively, with 9 bases between them. Germline values: CDR1 GTSNPN, CDR2 SVGIG (reference sequence). The CDR3, as DNA: TGTGCCTGGAGTGTAGCGACTCACTACAATGAGCAGTTCTTC. Its protein product is CAWSVATHYNEQFF.

The rearrangement uses TRBV27 and TRBJ1-2, with D tentatively TRBD1 (5 bases). Trimming removed 3 bases from V and 4 bases from J, with 12 bases in between. CDR1 is MNHEY, CDR2 SMNVEV, per germline (reference sequence). The CDR3 is 14 residues long. In nucleotides, the CDR3 is TGTGCCAGCAGTTTTAACAGGTATCCCTATGGCTACACCTTC. Amino acids: CASSFNRYPYGYTF.

J is TRBJ2-7 and V is TRBV29-1, with TRBD2 matching over 9 bases. J was trimmed by 2 bases and V by 0 bases; bases with no gene match: 5. This CDR3 is built from 15 residues. The germline gives CDR1 SQVTM, CDR2 ANQGSEA. DNA of the CDR3: TGCAGCGTTGAAGACTGGGCTAGCGGGACCTACGAGCAGTACTTC. The encoded protein is CSVEDWASGTYEQYF.